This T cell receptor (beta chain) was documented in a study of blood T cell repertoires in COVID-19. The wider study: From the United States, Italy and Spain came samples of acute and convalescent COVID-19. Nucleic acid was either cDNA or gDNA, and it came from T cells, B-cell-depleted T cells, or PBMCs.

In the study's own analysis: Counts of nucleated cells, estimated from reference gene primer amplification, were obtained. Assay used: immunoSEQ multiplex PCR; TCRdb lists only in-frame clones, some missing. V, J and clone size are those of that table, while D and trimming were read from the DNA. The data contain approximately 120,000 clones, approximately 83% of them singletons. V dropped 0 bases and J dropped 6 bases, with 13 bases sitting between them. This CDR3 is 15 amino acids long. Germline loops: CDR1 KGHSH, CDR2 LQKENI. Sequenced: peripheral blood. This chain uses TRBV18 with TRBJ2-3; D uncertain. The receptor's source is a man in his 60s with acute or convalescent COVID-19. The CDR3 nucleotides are TGTGCCAGCTCACCACCGGGCTCCGGCGAGGATACGCAGTATTTT. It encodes CASSPPGSGEDTQYF.